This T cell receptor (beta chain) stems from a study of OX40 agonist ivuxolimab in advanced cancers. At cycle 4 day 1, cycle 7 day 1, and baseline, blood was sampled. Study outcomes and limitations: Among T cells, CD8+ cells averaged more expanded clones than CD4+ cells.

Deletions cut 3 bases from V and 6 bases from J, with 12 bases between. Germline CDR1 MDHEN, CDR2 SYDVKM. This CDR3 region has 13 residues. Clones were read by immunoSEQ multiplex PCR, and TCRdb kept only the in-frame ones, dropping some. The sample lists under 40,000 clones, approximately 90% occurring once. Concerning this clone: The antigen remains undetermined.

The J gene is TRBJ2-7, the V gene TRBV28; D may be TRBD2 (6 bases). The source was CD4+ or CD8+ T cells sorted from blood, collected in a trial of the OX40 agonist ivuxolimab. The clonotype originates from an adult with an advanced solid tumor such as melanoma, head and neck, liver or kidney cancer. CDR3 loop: CASSFGGSGEQYF. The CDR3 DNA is TGTGCCAGCAGTTTTGGGGGGTCTGGCGAGCAGTACTTC.